The 7 T cell receptor beta chains below all came from one sample that was sequenced in a study of T cell responses to AZD1222 COVID-19 vaccine. The repertoire was sequenced with immunoSEQ multiplex PCR; TCRdb's copy has only in-frame clones and lacks some. This table holds about 82,000 clones, 90% found once. Sequencing used peripheral blood, obtained on day 0 of AZD1222 vaccination. Receptor source: an adult in good health.

The chain couples TRBV7-2 to TRBJ2-1; 15 nucleotides match TRBD2. The CDR3 contains 15 residues. Unmatched junction bases numbered 1, after V lost 3 bases and J lost 7 bases. Germline loops: CDR1 SGHTA, CDR2 FQGNSA. The CDR3 spells CASSLGLAGGNEQFF. CDR3 coding DNA: TGTGCCAGCAGCTTGGGACTAGCGGGGGGTAATGAGCAGTTCTTC. Complete variable domain (other parts from reference TRBV7-2 and TRBJ2-1): GAGVSQSPSNKVTEKGKDVELRCDPISGHTALYWYRQSLGQGLEFLIYFQGNSAPDKSGLPSDRFSAERTGGSVSTLTIQRTQQEDSAVYLCASSLGLAGGNEQFFGPGTRLTVL.

The chain combines TRBV4-3 with TRBJ1-5, with no clear D. Germline V gene sequence: CDR1 LGHNA, CDR2 YSLEER. Trimming removed 0 bases from V and 6 bases from J, with 6 bases in between. The CDR3 runs 13 residues. CDR3 in DNA: TGCGCCAGCAGCCAAGATCTTTTTCAGCCCCAGCATTTT. It is translated as CASSQDLFQPQHF.

The chain has TRBV2 and TRBJ1-4; 10 nucleotides line up with TRBD1. The J segment lost 0 bases and the V segment lost 5 bases, leaving 6 bases of the junction unmatched. The CDR3 has 17 amino acids. The V gene's germline CDR1 is SNHLY and CDR2 FYNNEI. The CDR3 here is CASSRDRGVATNEKLFF. CDR3 sequence (DNA): TGTGCCAGCAGTCGGGACAGGGGAGTTGCAACTAATGAAAAACTGTTTTTT.

The CDR3: CASSFDGASEAFF. The CDR3 DNA follows: TGTGCCAGCAGCTTTGATGGAGCCTCTGAAGCTTTCTTT. The gene calls are TRBV7-2 and TRBJ1-1; D is ambiguous. This CDR3 is built from 13 residues. Germline CDR1 is SGHTA and CDR2 is FQGNSA. V gave up 3 bases and J gave up 6 bases, with 11 bases separating them.

The V call is TRBV28, the J call TRBJ1-6; the match to TRBD1 covers 7 bases. The length of the CDR3 is 15 residues. Trimming at V came to 1 base and at J to 7 bases, leaving 4 bases not matched to a gene. The V gene's germline CDR1 is MDHEN and CDR2 SYDVKM. CDR3 in DNA: TGTGCCAGCAGTTTATCACAGGGGCCAAATTCACCCCTCCACTTT. Protein product: CASSLSQGPNSPLHF.

V is TRBV9 and J is TRBJ1-1, with D uncertain. Trimming cost V 1 base and J 1 base, with 14 bases left between them. The CDR3 extends over 16 amino acids. Germline V CDR1 and CDR2: SGDLS, YYNGEE. In nucleotides, the CDR3 is TGTGCCAGCAGCGTATCTCGGACGGGCGGGAACACTGAAGCTTTCTTT. It yields the protein CASSVSRTGGNTEAFF.

This clone has more than one count but fewer than ten. The chain combines TRBV4-2 with TRBJ2-3; D is unresolved. Trimming cost V 5 bases and J 1 base, with 10 bases left between them. Looked up from germline, CDR1 is LGHNA and CDR2 is YNFKEQ. The CDR3 extends over 14 amino acids. The CDR3 nucleotides are TGTGCCAGCAGCTACCGGCCGGGCACAGATACGCAGTATTTT. This encodes CASSYRPGTDTQYF.